The 29 T cell receptor beta chains below all came from one sample that was sequenced in a study of T cell responses to AZD1222 COVID-19 vaccine. Measured with immunoSEQ multiplex PCR; TCRdb has only the in-frame clones, and not every one. The table shows more than 85,000 clones, with roughly 89% occurring only once. The sample was peripheral blood, taken 28 days after the second AZD1222 dose. The receptor source for this set is an adult who received the AZD1222 COVID-19 vaccine.

The V gene is TRBV5-1, the J gene TRBJ1-5, with D maybe TRBD1 (6 bases). Germline V gives CDR1 SGHRS, CDR2 YFSETQ. Between the trimmed V and J ends, which lost 4 bases and 9 bases, there was a span of 23 bases. The CDR3 has 16 amino acids. CDR3 DNA: TGCGCCAGCAGCACCGACGGACACCAAGGGGGAGGGCCCCAGCATTTT. This gives the protein CASSTDGHQGGGPQHF.

The chain uses TRBV12-3 or TRBV12-4 and TRBJ2-3, with 8 bases lining up with TRBD1. This CDR3 spans 13 amino acids. V lost 6 bases and J lost 5; bases outside the gene matches: 4. The CDR3 protein is CASRTGVRDTQYF. In DNA form, the CDR3 reads TGTGCCAGCAGGACAGGGGTAAGAGATACGCAGTATTTT.

The chain carries TRBV7-9 and TRBJ1-2; D is undetermined. The germline V gene encodes CDR1 SEHNR and CDR2 FQNEAQ (reference sequence). The CDR3 is made up of 15 amino acids. The V end lost 5 bases, the J end lost 7 bases, and 20 bases lay between the germline ends. CDR3 DNA: TGTGCCAGCAGCCTCCGCGAGGGCAGGCGTCTTGGCTACACCTTC. It is translated as CASSLREGRRLGYTF. Using reference TRBV7-9 and TRBJ1-2 for the parts outside the CDR3, the full variable domain is DTGVSQNPRHKITKRGQNVTFRCDPISEHNRLYWYRQTLGQGPEFLTYFQNEAQLEKSRLLSDRFSAERPKGSFSTLEIQRTEQGDSAMYLCASSLREGRRLGYTFGSGTRLTVV.

V gene TRBV7-2 combines with J gene TRBJ2-7; D not resolved. The CDR3 contains 11 residues. V gave up 6 bases and J gave up 4 bases, with 7 bases separating them. Germline CDR1 is SGHTA and CDR2 is FQGNSA. CDR3 sequence: CASSNSYEQYF. In DNA form, the CDR3 reads TGTGCCAGCAGTAACAGTTACGAGCAGTACTTC.

This chain links TRBV14 with TRBJ2-2, with TRBD1 identical over 9 bases. Germline V gives CDR1 SGHDN, CDR2 FVKESK. The CDR3 extends over 17 amino acids. Unmatched junction bases numbered 7, after V lost 2 bases and J lost 3 bases. The CDR3 region is CASSQLWDRADTGELFF. CDR3 bases: TGTGCCAGCAGCCAATTATGGGACAGGGCGGACACCGGGGAGCTGTTTTTT.

The rearrangement joins TRBV5-1 to TRBJ1-3; D not resolved. The germline V and J ends were trimmed by 4 bases and 3 bases, with 11 bases remaining between them. The CDR3 sequence is 14 residues long. CDR1 is SGHRS and CDR2 is YFSETQ in the germline V gene. CDR3 region: CASSPGSRGNTIYF. The CDR3 DNA is TGCGCCAGCAGCCCGGGGTCCCGTGGAAACACCATATATTTT.

The rearrangement links TRBV3-1 (or the pseudogene TRBV3-2) to TRBJ1-6; D gene uncertain. CDR3 length: 15 amino acids. The V end lost 0 bases, the J end lost 6 bases, and 9 bases lay between the germline ends. CDR1 and CDR2 from the germline V gene are LGHDT and YNNKEL (reference sequence). The CDR3: CASSQESAPNSPLHF. DNA for the CDR3: TGTGCCAGCAGCCAAGAGTCAGCCCCTAATTCACCCCTCCACTTT.

There are a few counts of this clone. This chain joins TRBV30 and TRBJ1-1; maybe TRBD1 (5 bases). Trimming removed 7 bases from V and 6 bases from J, with 12 bases in between. CDR1 GTSNPN and CDR2 SVGIG come from the germline V gene (reference sequence). The CDR3 length is 11 residues. CDR3 sequence (DNA): TGTGCCTCACGGGGGGTTTCTGAAGCTTTCTTT. Its protein product is CASRGVSEAFF.

V is TRBV12-3 or TRBV12-4 and J is TRBJ2-7; D gene ambiguous. The CDR3 spans 12 residues. V lost 3 bases and J 7 bases, leaving 10 bases between the germline ends. Written as DNA, the CDR3 is TGTGCCAGCAGTTTCCCCCCCCAAGAGCAGTACTTC. Protein: CASSFPPQEQYF.

This chain connects TRBV18 to TRBJ1-1, with D tentatively TRBD1 (5 bases). The CDR3 spans 15 residues. The V and J ends lost 0 bases and 6 bases respectively, with 14 bases between them. Germline-derived CDR1 and CDR2 are KGHSH and LQKENI. DNA of the CDR3: TGTGCCAGCTCACCACCGCGGGGCGCATCATCTGAAGCTTTCTTT. Its translation is CASSPPRGASSEAFF. The variable domain in full, with the rest retrieved from reference TRBV18 and TRBJ1-1, is NAGVMQNPRHLVRRRGQEARLRCSPMKGHSHVYWYRQLPEEGLKFMVYLQKENIIDESGMPKERFSAEFPKEGPSILRIQQVVRGDSAAYFCASSPPRGASSEAFFGQGTRLTVV.

The genes are TRBV4-1 and TRBJ1-1, with D possibly being TRBD1 (5 bases). V dropped 2 bases and J dropped 7 bases, with 17 bases sitting between them. This CDR3 is 15 amino acids long. Germline CDR1 reads MGHRA; CDR2 reads YSYEKL. The CDR3: CASSQRAGLEIEAFF. The CDR3 nucleotides are TGCGCCAGCAGCCAAAGAGCAGGGTTGGAGATTGAAGCTTTCTTT.

The V gene is TRBV7-9, the J gene TRBJ2-7; 7 nucleotides align to TRBD1. Trimming at V came to 9 bases and at J to 3 bases, leaving 8 bases not matched to a gene. This CDR3 has 13 amino acids. In germline, CDR1 is SEHNR, CDR2 FQNEAQ (reference sequence). CDR3 in amino acids: CARYHRGGYEQYF. The CDR3 DNA reads as TGTGCCAGGTACCACAGGGGCGGCTACGAGCAGTACTTC. Filled out from reference TRBV7-9 and TRBJ2-7, the complete variable domain reads DTGVSQNPRHKITKRGQNVTFRCDPISEHNRLYWYRQTLGQGPEFLTYFQNEAQLEKSRLLSDRFSAERPKGSFSTLEIQRTEQGDSAMYLCARYHRGGYEQYFGPGTRLTVT.

This clone occurred once. The V and J genes are TRBV3-1 (or the pseudogene TRBV3-2) and TRBJ2-1, with 9 bases matching TRBD2. With 2 bases clipped from V and 9 bases from J, the junction kept 11 bases outside the gene matches. The germline V gene encodes CDR1 LGHDT and CDR2 YNNKEL (reference sequence). CDR3 length: 16 residues. The CDR3 spells CASSQIGRGGAGEQFF. Written as DNA, the CDR3 is TGTGCCAGCAGCCAAATTGGGCGCGGGGGGGCCGGTGAGCAGTTCTTC.

The chain links TRBV24-1 to TRBJ1-3, with 9 bases that match TRBD1. This CDR3 is 16 amino acids long. Germline-derived CDR1 and CDR2 are KGHDR and SFDVKD. V trimming: 1 base; J trimming: 3 bases; junction bases outside the gene matches: 3. In nucleotides, the CDR3 is TGTGCCACCAGTGATTTCTGGACAGGGGATGGAAACACCATATATTTT. Encoded protein: CATSDFWTGDGNTIYF.

This chain joins TRBV29-1 and TRBJ1-3, with D maybe TRBD1 (6 bases). With 5 bases removed from V and 8 bases from J, the gap between germline ends came to 16 bases. The CDR3 loop spans 13 amino acids. Looked up from germline, CDR1 is SQVTM and CDR2 is ANQGSEA. The CDR3 here is CSVLGGQGDTIYF. Here the CDR3 DNA reads TGCAGCGTTCTAGGGGGGCAGGGAGACACCATATATTTT. Full variable domain (rest looked up from reference TRBV29-1 and TRBJ1-3): SAVISQKPSRDICQRGTSLTIQCQVDSQVTMMFWYRQQPGQSLTLIATANQGSEATYESGFVIDKFPISRPNLTFSTLTVSNMSPEDSSIYLCSVLGGQGDTIYFGEGSWLTVV.

The CDR3 is CASSQGDRAPYGYTF. The CDR3 nucleotides read TGTGCCAGCAGCCAAGGGGACAGGGCACCCTATGGCTACACCTTC. The chain is built from TRBV3-1 (or the pseudogene TRBV3-2) and TRBJ1-2; TRBD1 matches at 9 bases. V was pared by 1 base and J by 4 bases, with 4 bases of the junction left unmatched. This CDR3 is 15 amino acids long. Germline CDR1 is LGHDT and CDR2 is YNNKEL (reference sequence).

This clone was seen a single time. The chain recombines TRBV11-1 with TRBJ2-2, with D possibly being TRBD1 (6 bases). Germline values: CDR1 SGHAT, CDR2 FQDESV (reference sequence). V lost 6 bases and J 4 bases, leaving 12 bases between the germline ends. This CDR3 is built from 14 residues. CDR3 coding DNA: TGTGCCAGCAGGGGGGCTTGGGTCACCGGGGAGCTGTTTTTT. Protein product: CASRGAWVTGELFF.

The chain carries TRBV7-2 and TRBJ2-5; 9 bases are a match to TRBD1. Germline CDR1 and CDR2: SGHTA and FQGNSA. This CDR3 contains 15 residues. V lost 4 bases to trimming and J lost 4 bases; unmatched junction nucleotides: 7. Written as DNA, the CDR3 is TGTGCCAGCAGCTCGCACAGGGGGCTTGGAGAGACCCAGTACTTC. Protein: CASSSHRGLGETQYF.

The rearrangement uses TRBV29-1 and TRBJ1-5; no firm D call. The CDR3 spans 13 residues. From germline, CDR1 is SQVTM and CDR2 ANQGSEA. Trimming took 3 bases from V and 7 from J, leaving 13 bases between them. The CDR3: CSVDSGIGQPQHF. DNA of the CDR3: TGCAGCGTTGATTCAGGTATTGGACAGCCCCAGCATTTT. The full variable domain, in which reference TRBV29-1 and TRBJ1-5 provide the parts outside the CDR3, is SAVISQKPSRDICQRGTSLTIQCQVDSQVTMMFWYRQQPGQSLTLIATANQGSEATYESGFVIDKFPISRPNLTFSTLTVSNMSPEDSSIYLCSVDSGIGQPQHFGDGTRLSIL.

This chain connects TRBV5-4 to TRBJ1-2; a weak D match, TRBD1 (6 bases). V lost 4 bases to trimming and J lost 4 bases, with 17 bases between them. The CDR3 spans 15 residues. The germline V gene has CDR1 SGHNT and CDR2 YYREEE (reference sequence). CDR3 nucleotides: TGTGCCAGCAGCAAAGGACAGTCGAGGACCTATGGCTACACCTTC. Protein sequence: CASSKGQSRTYGYTF.

The CDR3 DNA follows: TGCGCCAGCAGCCAAGATGGTGCGGGGGTATCCTACAATGAGCAGTTCTTC. Protein product: CASSQDGAGVSYNEQFF. The chain uses TRBV4-3 and TRBJ2-1; the match to TRBD2 covers 7 bases. This CDR3 contains 17 residues. V lost 0 bases to trimming and J lost 1 base; unmatched junction nucleotides: 6. Germline loops: CDR1 LGHNA, CDR2 YSLEER.

This sequence joins TRBV7-3 and TRBJ2-3; 9 bases align to TRBD2. Germline V gene sequence: CDR1 SGHTA, CDR2 FQGTGA. CDR3 size: 15 residues. The V gene end was trimmed by 1 base and the J gene end by 8 bases; junction bases not matched to a gene: 7. The CDR3 reads CASSLRGLAGGTQYF. CDR3 nucleotide sequence: TGTGCCAGCAGCTTAAGGGGACTAGCCGGGGGTACGCAGTATTTT.

The chain couples TRBV7-9 to TRBJ1-6; no firm D call. The V gene lost 1 base and the J gene lost 10 bases, with 11 bases spanning the gap. The CDR3 is 14 amino acids. Germline V gene data show CDR1 as SEHNR and CDR2 as FQNEAQ (reference sequence). CDR3 residues: CASSLVRVGSPLHF. Here the CDR3 DNA reads TGTGCCAGCAGCTTAGTGCGCGTTGGGTCACCCCTCCACTTT.

This chain connects TRBV6-5 to TRBJ2-1; either TRBD1 or TRBD2 may fit D (5 bases each). Germline lookup yields CDR1 MNHEY and CDR2 SVGAGI. V was pared by 0 bases and J by 0 bases, with 9 bases between. This CDR3 is 16 amino acids long. CDR3 in DNA: TGTGCCAGCAGTTACTCGGTGGGGGTCTCCTACAATGAGCAGTTCTTC. Protein product: CASSYSVGVSYNEQFF.

This clone was observed a few times. This chain joins TRBV4-1 and TRBJ1-1, with D possibly being TRBD1 (5 bases). The CDR3 extends over 15 amino acids. Germline CDR1 and CDR2: MGHRA and YSYEKL. Trimming took off 0 bases at V and 0 bases at J, with 8 bases between the two ends. For the CDR3, the DNA is TGCGCCAGCAGCCAAGACGAACAGGTGAACACTGAAGCTTTCTTT. Translating gives CASSQDEQVNTEAFF.

The V and J genes are TRBV18 and TRBJ2-7, with TRBD1 as a possible D gene (5 bases). The germline V gene has CDR1 KGHSH and CDR2 LQKENI. This CDR3 region has 13 residues. V shed 1 base and J shed 5 bases, with 9 bases lying between them. DNA of the CDR3: TGTGCCAGCTCACCACTTAGGGGCCACGAGCAGTACTTC. It translates to CASSPLRGHEQYF.

The CDR3 DNA reads as TGTGCCAGCAGGCTCCCGTCCACAGATACGCAGTATTTT. The encoded protein is CASRLPSTDTQYF. The J gene is TRBJ2-3, the V gene TRBV5-8, with unresolved D. Trimming took 5 bases from V and 2 from J, leaving 9 bases between them. This CDR3 has 13 residues. The germline V gene encodes CDR1 SGHTS and CDR2 YDEGEE.

The V and J genes are TRBV9 and TRBJ2-1; D is ambiguous. The CDR3 covers 13 residues. Trimming stripped 4 bases from V and 8 bases from J, with 13 bases between. CDR1 is SGDLS, CDR2 YYNGEE, per germline. The CDR3 is CASSPLQYHEQFF. In DNA, the CDR3 is TGTGCCAGCAGCCCCCTTCAATATCATGAGCAGTTCTTC.

The chain employs TRBV5-3 and TRBJ1-5; maybe TRBD1 (6 bases). TRBV5-3 belongs to the ORF category, with a function that is uncertain. Trimming took off 10 bases at V and 4 bases at J, with 21 bases between the two ends. This CDR3 has 15 residues. The CDR3 DNA sequence: TGTGCCTGCTTCAGAGGGGGGGAATTAAATCAGCCCCAGCATTTT. Its protein is CACFRGGELNQPQHF.